This T cell receptor beta chain was found in a study of blood T cell repertoires in COVID-19. This CDR3 is 13 amino acids long. Germline CDR1 reads MNHEY; CDR2 reads SVGAGI. V shed 5 bases and J 3 bases; nucleotides not matched to a gene: 1. Method: immunoSEQ multiplex PCR; TCRdb's copy keeps in-frame clones and lacks some. This table has about 160,000 clones, approximately 80% appearing once. The sample was peripheral blood. This clonotype was obtained from an elderly woman with acute or convalescent COVID-19. The chain couples TRBV6-5 to TRBJ2-7; 10 bases line up with TRBD2. This chain's CDR3 is CASSRTSGYEQYF. CDR3 bases: TGTGCCAGCAGTCGGACTAGCGGCTACGAGCAGTACTTC.